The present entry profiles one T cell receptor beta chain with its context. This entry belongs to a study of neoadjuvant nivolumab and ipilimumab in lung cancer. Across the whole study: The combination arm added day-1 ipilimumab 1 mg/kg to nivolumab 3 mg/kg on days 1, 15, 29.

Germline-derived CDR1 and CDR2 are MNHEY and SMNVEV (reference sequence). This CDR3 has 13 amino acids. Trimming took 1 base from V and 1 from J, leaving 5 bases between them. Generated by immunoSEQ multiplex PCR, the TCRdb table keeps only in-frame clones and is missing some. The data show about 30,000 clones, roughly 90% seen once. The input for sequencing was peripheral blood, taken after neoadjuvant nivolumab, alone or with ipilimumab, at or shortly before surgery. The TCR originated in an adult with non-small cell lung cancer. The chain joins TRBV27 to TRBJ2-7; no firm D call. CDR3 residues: CASSLFGSYEQYF. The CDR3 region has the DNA TGTGCCAGCAGTTTATTTGGGTCCTACGAGCAGTACTTC.